The clone carrying this TCR beta chain was seen more than once but under ten times. Its antigen is not known. This sample was included in a study of vaccination and CD4 T cells after COVID-19. The CDR3 has 14 amino acids. Germline assignment: CDR1 MNHNS and CDR2 SASEGT. Trimming removed 3 bases at V and 3 bases at J, with 6 bases between. The Oncomine TCR Beta short-read assay sequenced DNA from cultured CD4+ T cells. TCRdb analysed the PCR reads with MiXCR anew, one entry per CDR3 protein. The sample has some 15,000 distinct CDR3 sequences; around three fifths are singletons. The sample's treatment: approximately nine-day PBMC culture with coronavirus spike peptide pools or control peptides (ViraFEST assay).

J is TRBJ1-6 and V is TRBV6-1; D unclear. Sequencing used CD4+ T cells from blood, cultured in vitro. This TCR was recovered from a human donor who had recovered from COVID-19. CDR3 sequence (DNA): TGTGCCAGCAGTGAGAGGGTCTATAATTCACCCCTCCACTTT. This gives the protein CASSERVYNSPLHF.